One T cell receptor (beta chain) is described in this entry. Its target is unknown. The PCR had 60 Vbeta and 13 Jbeta primers. TCRdb's table, derived via immunoSEQ multiplex PCR, lists solely in-frame clones and lacks some. Of about 140,000 clones in the sample, roughly 80% were seen once. Germline-derived CDR1 and CDR2 are SGHTA and FQGNSA. The CDR3 consists of 15 residues. J gave up 5 bases and V 1 base, and 7 bases lay outside the gene matches. This sample was included in a study of cytomegalovirus exposure and HLA in healthy donors. Study-wide results and limits: Productive rates of about 87% or about 30% were seen for most TCR beta V segments in an earlier analysis.

The study sampled nominally healthy donors, though unrecorded immune exposures were likely. V usage is TRBV7-2 and J usage is TRBJ2-7; 8 nucleotides agree with TRBD2. This TCR came from a man between 40 and 49 years old in good health and CMV-seropositive. The sequenced material came from PBMCs. The DNA of the CDR3 is TGTGCCAGCAGCTTAGAGGGTAGCGGGGAAAACGAGCAGTACTTC. This gives the protein CASSLEGSGENEQYF. Full variable domain (remainder filled in from reference TRBV7-2 and TRBJ2-7): GAGVSQSPSNKVTEKGKDVELRCDPISGHTALYWYRQSLGQGLEFLIYFQGNSAPDKSGLPSDRFSAERTGGSVSTLTIQRTQQEDSAVYLCASSLEGSGENEQYFGPGTRLTVT.